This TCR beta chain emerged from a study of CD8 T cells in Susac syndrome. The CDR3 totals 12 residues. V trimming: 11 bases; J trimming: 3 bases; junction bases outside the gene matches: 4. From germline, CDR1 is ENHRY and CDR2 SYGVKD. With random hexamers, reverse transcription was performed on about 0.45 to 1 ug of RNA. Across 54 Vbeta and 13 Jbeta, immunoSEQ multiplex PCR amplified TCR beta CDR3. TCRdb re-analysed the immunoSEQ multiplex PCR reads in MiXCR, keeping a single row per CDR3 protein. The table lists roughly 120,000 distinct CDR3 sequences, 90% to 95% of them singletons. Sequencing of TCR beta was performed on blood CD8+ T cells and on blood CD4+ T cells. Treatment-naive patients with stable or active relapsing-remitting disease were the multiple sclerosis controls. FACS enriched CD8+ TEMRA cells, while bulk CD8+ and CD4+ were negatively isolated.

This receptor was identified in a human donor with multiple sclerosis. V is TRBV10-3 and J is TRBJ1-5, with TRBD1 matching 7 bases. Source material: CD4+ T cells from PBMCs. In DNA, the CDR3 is TGTGCCGCTGGACAGGACAATCAGCCCCAGCATTTT. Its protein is CAAGQDNQPQHF.